The 27 T cell receptor beta chains reported below all come from one sample, sequenced in a study of early T cells in non-severe SARS-CoV-2 infection. TCRdb reprocessed the 5' RACE reads via MiXCR and lists one record per CDR3 protein. Among roughly 69,000 distinct CDR3 sequences listed, almost 9% were seen once. Here the sequenced sample was whole blood, taken at baseline. The receptors originated from an adult who was a healthcare worker with PCR-confirmed SARS-CoV-2 infection or an uninfected control (not recorded which).

V is TRBV11-3 and J is TRBJ2-3, with D maybe TRBD2 (6 bases). Germline V gene sequence: CDR1 SGHNT, CDR2 YENEEA. The CDR3 length is 15 residues. Trimming cost V 5 bases and J 1 base, with 13 bases left between them. CDR3 sequence reads: CASSLTGVGTDTQYF. CDR3 nucleotides: TGTGCCAGCAGCCTGACGGGAGTTGGCACAGATACGCAGTATTTT.

This clonotype was seen at least ten times. This sequence joins TRBV7-2 and TRBJ2-7; D perhaps matches TRBD1 (6 bases). The germline V gene encodes CDR1 SGHTA and CDR2 FQGNSA. With 3 bases removed from V and 5 bases from J, the gap between germline ends came to 14 bases. CDR3 length equals 14 residues. The CDR3 region has the DNA TGTGCCAGCAGCTTCCAGGGGCTCATCCACGAGCAGTACTTC. Translating gives CASSFQGLIHEQYF.

This clonotype was picked up a small number of times. The V gene is TRBV15, the J gene TRBJ1-2; a weak D match, TRBD1 (6 bases). This CDR3 has 15 residues. The V gene lost 0 bases and the J gene lost 4 bases, with 12 bases spanning the gap. Germline loops: CDR1 LNHNV, CDR2 YYDKDF (reference sequence). The CDR3 nucleotides read TGTGCCACCAGCAGAGATCGGGGGCGAGGCTATGGCTACACCTTC. It is translated as CATSRDRGRGYGYTF.

This clonotype is medium-sized by share. V and J are TRBV7-6 and TRBJ2-1, with 9 bases fitting TRBD2. This CDR3 spans 16 amino acids. With 4 bases clipped from V and 10 bases from J, the junction kept 14 bases outside the gene matches. Germline loops: CDR1 SGHVS, CDR2 FNYEAQ. CDR3 nucleotides: TGTGCCAGCAGCTCCCCTGCGGGAGGGCCGAAGAACGAGCAGTTCTTC. Amino acids: CASSSPAGGPKNEQFF.

The rearrangement links TRBV30 to TRBJ2-7; D gene ambiguous. There are 14 residues in the CDR3. V dropped 5 bases and J dropped 3 bases, with 17 bases sitting between them. The germline CDR1 and CDR2 sequences are GTSNPN and SVGIG (reference sequence). CDR3 bases: TGTGCCTGGGAACCAACAGAGGTGATCTACGAGCAGTACTTC. Translated: CAWEPTEVIYEQYF.

This clonotype was detected ten times or more. The genes are TRBV20-1 and TRBJ2-7, with D uncertain. This CDR3 has 14 residues. Trimming shortened V by 2 bases and J by 0 bases, and 11 bases separated the two germline ends. The germline CDR1 and CDR2 sequences are DFQATT and SNEGSKA (reference sequence). The CDR3 reads CSARRYGNSYEQYF. CDR3 nucleotides: TGCAGTGCTAGAAGGTACGGCAACTCCTACGAGCAGTACTTC.

This chain connects TRBV29-1 to TRBJ2-7; either TRBD1 or TRBD2 may fit D (5 bases each). Germline CDR1 SQVTM, CDR2 ANQGSEA. The CDR3 spans 12 residues. Trimming took off 6 bases at V and 7 bases at J, with 16 bases between the two ends. CDR3: CSVAGAYGEQYF. CDR3 in DNA: TGCAGCGTGGCCGGGGCCTATGGGGAGCAGTACTTC.

This clonotype was picked up a small number of times. V is TRBV7-9 and J is TRBJ1-5; D call uncertain. CDR3 length equals 15 residues. Trimming left V 1 base short and J 1 base short, with 8 bases between. In germline, CDR1 is SEHNR, CDR2 FQNEAQ (reference sequence). The CDR3 protein is CASSLGGRSNQPQHF. The CDR3 coding sequence is TGTGCCAGCAGCTTAGGCGGCAGGAGCAATCAGCCCCAGCATTTT.

At least ten counts were recorded for this clonotype. This sequence joins TRBV6-6 and TRBJ1-5; possibly TRBD1 for D (6 bases). CDR3 length equals 15 residues. V lost 2 bases, J lost 6 bases, and 14 bases lay in between. Germline CDR1 MNHNY, CDR2 SVGAGI (reference sequence). As DNA, the CDR3 is TGTGCCAGCAGTTACGTACAGGGAGCCGGTCAGCCCCAGCATTTT. Translating it yields CASSYVQGAGQPQHF.

At least ten counts were recorded for this clonotype. This chain connects TRBV13 to TRBJ2-7; unclear D gene. Germline V gene data show CDR1 as PRHDT and CDR2 as FYEKMQ (reference sequence). Trimming pared 1 base from V and 2 bases from J, leaving 3 bases between. CDR3 length: 12 residues. CDR3 region: CASSLAAYEQYF. The CDR3 DNA follows: TGTGCCAGCAGCTTAGCGGCCTACGAGCAGTACTTC. Full variable domain (outside the CDR3, taken from reference TRBV13 and TRBJ2-7): AAGVIQSPRHLIKEKRETATLKCYPIPRHDTVYWYQQGPGQDPQFLISFYEKMQSDKGSIPDRFSAQQFSDYHSELNMSSLELGDSALYFCASSLAAYEQYFGPGTRLTVT.

The rearrangement uses TRBV12-3 or TRBV12-4 and TRBJ2-5, with a weak D call TRBD2 (5 bases). Trimming pared 5 bases from V and 7 bases from J, leaving 17 bases between. This CDR3 spans 14 amino acids. The CDR3 is CASSPSTRAGTQYF. The CDR3 coding sequence is TGTGCCAGCAGTCCATCGACCCGCGCGGGGACCCAGTACTTC.

The chain combines TRBV7-3 with TRBJ2-7; TRBD2 is a possible D gene (6 bases). Germline loops: CDR1 SGHTA, CDR2 FQGTGA. This CDR3 contains 14 residues. Trimming left V 0 bases short and J 3 bases short, with 9 bases between. The CDR3 DNA is TGTGCCAGCAGCTTAACTAGCGGAGACTACGAGCAGTACTTC. Translated: CASSLTSGDYEQYF. Full variable domain (missing parts from reference TRBV7-3 and TRBJ2-7): GAGVSQTPSNKVTEKGKYVELRCDPISGHTALYWYRQSLGQGPEFLIYFQGTGAADDSGLPNDRFFAVRPEGSVSTLKIQRTERGDSAVYLCASSLTSGDYEQYFGPGTRLTVT.

This clonotype has at least ten counts. The chain combines TRBV7-9 with TRBJ2-5, with TRBD2 identical over 7 bases. The junction had 9 bases not matched to a gene; V was cut back by 5 bases and J by 3 bases. The CDR3 consists of 15 residues. CDR1 and CDR2 from the germline V gene are SEHNR and FQNEAQ (reference sequence). DNA for the CDR3: TGTGCCAGCAGCCCTCCTTTTGGACTAGAAGAGACCCAGTACTTC. This translates into CASSPPFGLEETQYF.

The sample holds many counts of this clonotype. The gene calls are TRBV7-9 and TRBJ2-3; no definite D call. Looked up from germline, CDR1 is SEHNR and CDR2 is FQNEAQ (reference sequence). V was trimmed by 5 bases and J by 1 base, leaving 13 bases between them. The CDR3 runs 15 residues. The DNA of the CDR3 is TGTGCCAGCAGCCGCGATCATAAAGGCACAGATACGCAGTATTTT. Translating gives CASSRDHKGTDTQYF. Full variable domain (missing parts from reference TRBV7-9 and TRBJ2-3): DTGVSQNPRHKITKRGQNVTFRCDPISEHNRLYWYRQTLGQGPEFLTYFQNEAQLEKSRLLSDRFSAERPKGSFSTLEIQRTEQGDSAMYLCASSRDHKGTDTQYFGPGTRLTVL.

This clonotype has at least ten counts. The chain uses TRBV7-9 and TRBJ1-1, with TRBD1 matching 12 bases. Looked up from germline, CDR1 is SEHNR and CDR2 is FQNEAQ (reference sequence). Unmatched junction bases numbered 5, after V lost 5 bases and J lost 4 bases. The length of the CDR3 is 15 residues. CDR3: CASSTGQGAGTEAFF. CDR3 nucleotides: TGTGCCAGCAGCACGGGACAGGGGGCGGGCACTGAAGCTTTCTTT.

This clonotype was seen at least ten times. This chain uses TRBV7-9 with TRBJ2-7; the match to TRBD2 covers 11 bases. The J segment lost 0 bases and the V segment lost 5 bases, leaving 3 bases of the junction unmatched. Germline values: CDR1 SEHNR, CDR2 FQNEAQ (reference sequence). This CDR3 has 15 residues. The CDR3 DNA is TGTGCCAGCAGCCCCGGACTAGCGGGCTCCTACGAGCAGTACTTC. Residues: CASSPGLAGSYEQYF.

This rearrangement joins TRBV5-6 to TRBJ1-1, with D uncertain. The V end was cut by 1 base, the J end by 0 bases, with 4 bases between. The CDR3 is made up of 13 amino acids. Germline V gene sequence: CDR1 SGHDT, CDR2 YYEEEE. The CDR3 bases are TGTGCCAGCAGCTTGCTCATGAACACTGAAGCTTTCTTT. It specifies CASSLLMNTEAFF.

This clonotype was picked up many times. V gene TRBV5-4 combines with J gene TRBJ2-1; TRBD2 matches 10 bases. The CDR3 covers 18 residues. V shed 0 bases and J 5 bases; nucleotides not matched to a gene: 11. CDR1 is SGHNT, CDR2 YYREEE, per germline (reference sequence). The CDR3 DNA is TGTGCCAGCAGCTTGGGGGCCAGCGGGAGGGCCGGGGACAATGAGCAGTTCTTC. This codes for CASSLGASGRAGDNEQFF. Looking up the rest from reference TRBV5-4 and TRBJ2-1 gives the full variable domain: ETGVTQSPTHLIKTRGQQVTLRCSSQSGHNTVSWYQQALGQGPQFIFQYYREEENGRGNFPPRFSGLQFPNYSSELNVNALELDDSALYLCASSLGASGRAGDNEQFFGPGTRLTVL.

By share of the sample, this clonotype is medium-sized. The chain is built from TRBV4-2 and TRBJ2-7; TRBD2 might be the D (6 bases). The CDR3 spans 16 residues. The germline CDR1 and CDR2 sequences are LGHNA and YNFKEQ. Trimming removed 1 base at V and 2 bases at J, with 15 bases between. CDR3 sequence reads: CASSQVEGRGTYEQYF. The CDR3 nucleotides read TGTGCCAGCAGCCAAGTGGAGGGCAGAGGCACCTACGAGCAGTACTTC.

The chain uses TRBV4-2 and TRBJ1-2, with 8 bases that match TRBD1. Per the germline V gene, CDR1 is LGHNA and CDR2 is YNFKEQ. V dropped 1 base and J dropped 1; count of bases not matched to a gene: 2. The CDR3 extends over 15 amino acids. The CDR3: CASSQVGQDNYGYTF. CDR3 nucleotide sequence: TGTGCCAGCAGCCAAGTGGGACAGGATAACTATGGCTACACCTTC.

The V gene is TRBV12-3 or TRBV12-4, the J gene TRBJ2-1; 14 bases are a match to TRBD2. V shed 2 bases, J shed 2 bases, and the junction held 8 bases outside the gene matches. CDR3 size: 19 residues. DNA of the CDR3: TGTGCCAGCAGTTTACAGCTTCGGGGACTAGCGGGAGCCTACAATGAGCAGTTCTTC. It is translated as CASSLQLRGLAGAYNEQFF.

This rearrangement joins TRBV24-1 to TRBJ2-3, with 13 positions matching TRBD2. Germline values: CDR1 KGHDR, CDR2 SFDVKD. V lost 3 bases to trimming and J lost 4 bases; unmatched junction nucleotides: 9. This CDR3 spans 18 amino acids. CDR3 sequence: CATSDGGLAGDMPDTQYF. The CDR3 bases are TGTGCCACCAGTGATGGTGGACTAGCGGGAGATATGCCAGATACGCAGTATTTT.

This clonotype was recorded a few times. V and J are TRBV2 and TRBJ1-5; TRBD1 is a possible D gene (5 bases). The germline CDR1 and CDR2 sequences are SNHLY and FYNNEI. This CDR3 spans 14 amino acids. V was trimmed by 4 bases and J by 6 bases, leaving 13 bases between them. In DNA, the CDR3 is TGTGCCAGCAGTGGTACAGGCGGCGGTCAGCCCCAGCATTTT. This sequence encodes CASSGTGGGQPQHF. The whole variable domain, remainder taken from reference TRBV2 and TRBJ1-5, is EPEVTQTPSHQVTQMGQEVILRCVPISNHLYFYWYRQILGQKVEFLVSFYNNEISEKSEIFDDQFSVERPDGSNFTLKIRSTKLEDSAMYFCASSGTGGGQPQHFGDGTRLSIL.

The J gene is TRBJ2-5, the V gene TRBV29-1, with D unresolved. The CDR3 contains 12 residues. Germline values: CDR1 SQVTM, CDR2 ANQGSEA. The V end was cut by 0 bases, the J end by 2 bases, with 4 bases between. As DNA, the CDR3 is TGCAGCGTTGAAGAGGGTCAAGAGACCCAGTACTTC. Residues: CSVEEGQETQYF.

This clonotype was seen at least ten times. The rearrangement links TRBV15 to TRBJ2-7; D remains unclear. Germline V gene data show CDR1 as LNHNV and CDR2 as YYDKDF (reference sequence). This CDR3 is built from 12 residues. V lost 0 bases to trimming and J lost 9 bases, with 9 bases between them. The CDR3 DNA reads TGTGCCACCAGCAGAGATCATGACGTGCAGTACTTC. This codes for CATSRDHDVQYF.

This clonotype appeared a few times. This chain uses TRBV7-2 with TRBJ2-2; maybe TRBD2 (6 bases). V dropped 2 bases and J dropped 10 bases, with 17 bases sitting between them. There are 15 residues in the CDR3. The germline gives CDR1 SGHTA, CDR2 FQGNSA. In nucleotides, the CDR3 is TGTGCCAGCAGCTTATACCCGCGGACTACCCAGGAGCTGTTTTTT. Residues: CASSLYPRTTQELFF.

This clonotype was detected many times. The chain recombines TRBV7-2 with TRBJ2-1; D not resolved. V dropped 3 bases and J dropped 0 bases, with 9 bases sitting between them. The germline V gene has CDR1 SGHTA and CDR2 FQGNSA. CDR3 size: 15 residues. CDR3 in DNA: TGTGCCAGCAGCTTGTATCCTAGCTCCTACAATGAGCAGTTCTTC. Amino acid sequence: CASSLYPSSYNEQFF.